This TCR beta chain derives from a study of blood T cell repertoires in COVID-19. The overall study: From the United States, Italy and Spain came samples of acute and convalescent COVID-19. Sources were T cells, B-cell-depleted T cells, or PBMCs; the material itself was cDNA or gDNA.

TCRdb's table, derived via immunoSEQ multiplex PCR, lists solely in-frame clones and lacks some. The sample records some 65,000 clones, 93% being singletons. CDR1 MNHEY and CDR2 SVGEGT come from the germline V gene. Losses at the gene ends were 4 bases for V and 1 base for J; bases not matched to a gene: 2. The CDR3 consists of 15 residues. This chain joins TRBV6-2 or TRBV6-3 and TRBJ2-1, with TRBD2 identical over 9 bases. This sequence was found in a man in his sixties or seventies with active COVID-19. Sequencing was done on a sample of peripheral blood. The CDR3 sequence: CASSFSGGSYNEQFF. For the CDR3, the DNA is TGTGCCAGCAGTTTTAGCGGGGGATCCTACAATGAGCAGTTCTTC.